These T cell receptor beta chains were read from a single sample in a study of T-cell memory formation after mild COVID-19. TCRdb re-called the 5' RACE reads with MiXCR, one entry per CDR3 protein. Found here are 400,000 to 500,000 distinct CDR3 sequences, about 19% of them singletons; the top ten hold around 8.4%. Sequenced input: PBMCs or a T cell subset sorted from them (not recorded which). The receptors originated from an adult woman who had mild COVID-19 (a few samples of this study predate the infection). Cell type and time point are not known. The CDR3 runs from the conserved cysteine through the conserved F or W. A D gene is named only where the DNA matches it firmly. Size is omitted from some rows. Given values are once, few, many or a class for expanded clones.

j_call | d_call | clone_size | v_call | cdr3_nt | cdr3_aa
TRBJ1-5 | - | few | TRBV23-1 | TGCGCCAGCAGTCAACGCCCCAGGGTTTATAGCAATCAGCCCCAGCATTTT | CASSQRPRVYSNQPQHF
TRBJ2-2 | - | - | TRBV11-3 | TGTGCCATCAAGGGTACCGGGGAGCTGTTTTTT | CAIKGTGELFF
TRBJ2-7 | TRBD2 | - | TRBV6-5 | TGTGCCAGCACCGGTACTAGCGGGATCAACGAGCAGTACTTC | CASTGTSGINEQYF
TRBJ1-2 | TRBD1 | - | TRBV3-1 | TGTGCCAGCAGCCAAGATTCACTCAGGGGGGGCTACACCTTC | CASSQDSLRGGYTF
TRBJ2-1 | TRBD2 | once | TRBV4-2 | TGTGCCAGCAGCCAGAGACTAGCGGGGGCCAATGAGCAGTTCTTC | CASSQRLAGANEQFF
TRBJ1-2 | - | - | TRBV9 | TGTGCCAGCAGCGTCGCGGGGGCGGCCTATGGCTACACCTTC | CASSVAGAAYGYTF
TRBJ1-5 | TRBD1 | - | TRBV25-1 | TGTGCCAGCAGCTCTAGACAGGGTAGGAATCAGCCCCAGCATTTT | CASSSRQGRNQPQHF
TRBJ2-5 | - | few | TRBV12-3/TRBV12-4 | TGTGCCAGCAGCGTGAAGATAGTGACCCAGTACTTC | CASSVKIVTQYF
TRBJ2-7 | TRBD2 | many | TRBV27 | TGTGCCAGCAGTTGGGCTAGCGGAGACTACGAGCAGTACTTC | CASSWASGDYEQYF
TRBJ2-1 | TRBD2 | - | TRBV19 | TGTGCCAGTACCACCCGAGCGGGATGGTACAATGAGCAGTTCTTC | CASTTRAGWYNEQFF
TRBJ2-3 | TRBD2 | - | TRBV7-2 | TGTGCCAGCAGCTTAGTTAGCGGGAGGGTCCAAGAATATACTAGCACAGATACGCAGTATTTT | CASSLVSGRVQEYTSTDTQYF
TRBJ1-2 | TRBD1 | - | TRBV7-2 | TGTGCCAGCAGGACAGGGGGAGACTATGGCTACACCTTC | CASRTGGDYGYTF
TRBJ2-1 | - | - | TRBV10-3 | TGTGCCATCAGGCCCACACCTTACAATGAGCAGTTCTTC | CAIRPTPYNEQFF
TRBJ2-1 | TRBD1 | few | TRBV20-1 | TGCAGTGCTGACCGGACAGGGCCCAATGAGCAGTTCTTC | CSADRTGPNEQFF
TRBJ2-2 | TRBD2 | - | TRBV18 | TGTGCCAGCTCACCGATCGCGGGAGGGCCTACCGGGGAGCTGTTTTTT | CASSPIAGGPTGELFF
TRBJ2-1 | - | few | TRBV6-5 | TGTGCCAGCAGTTTCCCTCCGGCGAGGGAGCAGTTCTTC | CASSFPPAREQFF
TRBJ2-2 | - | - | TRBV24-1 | TGTGCCACCAGTGATTTGAGGGTCGACCCCGGGGAGCTGTTTTTT | CATSDLRVDPGELFF
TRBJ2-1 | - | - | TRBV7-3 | TGTGCCAGCAGCCCCCGGGGGGCCGCTTACAATGAGCAGTTCTTC | CASSPRGAAYNEQFF
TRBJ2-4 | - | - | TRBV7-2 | TGTGCCAGCAGCTGGGTGGGGGGCATTCAGTACTTC | CASSWVGGIQYF
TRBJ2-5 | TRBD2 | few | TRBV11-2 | TGTGCCAGCAGACCGACTAGCGGGGAAGAGACCCAGTACTTC | CASRPTSGEETQYF
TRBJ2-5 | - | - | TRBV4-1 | TGCGCCAGCAGCAAAACGGGAGAGCGGGTTCAAGAGACCCAGTACTTC | CASSKTGERVQETQYF
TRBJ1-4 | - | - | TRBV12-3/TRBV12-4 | TGTGCCAGCAGGGGCTCGGCTAATGAAAAACTGTTTTTT | CASRGSANEKLFF
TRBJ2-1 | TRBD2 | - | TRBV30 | TGTGCCTGGACTCTAGCGGGAGGCTACAATGAGCAGTTCTTC | CAWTLAGGYNEQFF
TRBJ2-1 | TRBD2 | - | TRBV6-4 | TGTGCCAGCAGTACCGGGACTAGTCCTTCTCATGAGCAGTTCTTC | CASSTGTSPSHEQFF
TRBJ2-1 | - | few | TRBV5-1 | TGCGCCAGCAGCCGGCTTGAAGCGGACAATGAGCAGTTCTTC | CASSRLEADNEQFF
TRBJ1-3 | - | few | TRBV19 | TGTGCCAGTAGTACCCCTGGAAACACCATATATTTT | CASSTPGNTIYF
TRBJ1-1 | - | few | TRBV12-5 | TGTGCTAGTAGTTTCGTAATCCCTGAAGCTTTCTTT | CASSFVIPEAFF
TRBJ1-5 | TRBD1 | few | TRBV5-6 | TGTGCCAGCAGCAGGGACAGTAGCAATCAGCCCCAGCATTTT | CASSRDSSNQPQHF
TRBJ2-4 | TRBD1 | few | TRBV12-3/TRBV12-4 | TGTGCCAGCAGTTTATCAATGACAGGGCAAGTGGGCAAAAACATTCAGTACTTC | CASSLSMTGQVGKNIQYF
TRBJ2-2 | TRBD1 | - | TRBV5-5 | TGTGCCAGCAGCCCGGGGACAGGGAGGAACACCGGGGAGCTGTTTTTT | CASSPGTGRNTGELFF
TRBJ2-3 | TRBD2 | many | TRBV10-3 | TGTGCCATCAGTCGGACTAGCGGGGCCGAGACGCAGTATTTT | CAISRTSGAETQYF
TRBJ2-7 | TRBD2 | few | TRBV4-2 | TGTGCCAGCAGCCTCGGGAGCGGGGGGCGAGACGAGCAGTACTTC | CASSLGSGGRDEQYF
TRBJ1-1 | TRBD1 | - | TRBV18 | TGTGCCAGCTCACCCGGGACAGGGGTTTGGAGCACTGAAGCTTTCTTT | CASSPGTGVWSTEAFF
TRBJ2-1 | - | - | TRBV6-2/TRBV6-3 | TGTGCCAGCAGTTCGGAAGGACTACAGTACAATGAGCAGTTCTTC | CASSSEGLQYNEQFF
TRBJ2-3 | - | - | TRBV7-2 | TGTGCCAGCAGCTCGCTATCGTACACGCAGTATTTT | CASSSLSYTQYF
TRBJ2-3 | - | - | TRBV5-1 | TGCGCCACCGCAGAGGCTAACACAGATACGCAGTATTTT | CATAEANTDTQYF
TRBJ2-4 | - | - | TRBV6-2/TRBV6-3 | TGTGCCAGCAGTTCGCTTCGTGGAGACCTAGCCAAAAACATTCAGTACTTC | CASSSLRGDLAKNIQYF
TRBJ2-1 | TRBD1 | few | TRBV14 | TGTGCCAGCAGCCGAATGCCGGGACAGGGGTCCGGCAATGAGCAGTTCTTC | CASSRMPGQGSGNEQFF
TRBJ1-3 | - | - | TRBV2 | TGTGCCAGCAGTGAGAGGGCCCTTGGCACCATATATTTT | CASSERALGTIYF
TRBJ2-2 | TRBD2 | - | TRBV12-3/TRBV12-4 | TGTGCCAGCAGTCCGATGGGACTAGCGGGGAACACCGGGGAGCTGTTTTTT | CASSPMGLAGNTGELFF
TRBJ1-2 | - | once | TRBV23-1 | TGCGCCAGCAGTCATTTCACCGGCTACACCTTC | CASSHFTGYTF
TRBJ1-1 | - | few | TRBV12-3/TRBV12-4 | TGTGCCAGCAGTTTAATCAGTGAAGCTTTCTTT | CASSLISEAFF
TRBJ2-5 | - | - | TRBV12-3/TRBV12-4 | TGTGCCAGCAGTATATCAGGGGGGTGGGAGACCCAGTACTTC | CASSISGGWETQYF